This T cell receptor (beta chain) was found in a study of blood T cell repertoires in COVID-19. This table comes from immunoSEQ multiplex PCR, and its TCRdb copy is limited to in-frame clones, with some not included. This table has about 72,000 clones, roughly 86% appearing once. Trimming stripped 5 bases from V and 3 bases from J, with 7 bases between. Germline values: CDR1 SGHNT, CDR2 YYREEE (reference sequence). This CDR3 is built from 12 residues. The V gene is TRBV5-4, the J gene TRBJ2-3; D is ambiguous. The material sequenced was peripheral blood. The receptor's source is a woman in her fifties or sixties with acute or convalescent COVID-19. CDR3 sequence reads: CASSRWTDTQYF. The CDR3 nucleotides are TGTGCCAGCAGTCGGTGGACAGATACGCAGTATTTT.